Listed below are T cell receptor beta chains from one sample, sequenced in a study of blood T cell repertoires in COVID-19. Assay: immunoSEQ multiplex PCR; the TCRdb copy retains only in-frame clones and omits some. The sample has roughly 230,000 clones, 80% to 85% seen once; the top ten hold approximately 4.7%. The sequenced sample was peripheral blood. Receptors were obtained from a man in his fifties or sixties with active or convalescent COVID-19. CDR3s include the opening cysteine and the closing phenylalanine or tryptophan. Each record gives: V gene, D gene, clone size, J gene, CDR3 protein, CDR3 DNA. D genes are given only for firm matches. Clone size is stated in some rows and not others, as once, few, many or a class when expanded.

v_gene: TRBV6-5
d_gene: NA
abundance: NA
j_gene: TRBJ2-7
CDR3aa: CASNSQGGTYEQYF
CDR3nt: TGTGCCAGCAACTCACAGGGGGGGACCTACGAGCAGTACTTC

v_gene: TRBV5-5
d_gene: NA
abundance: few
j_gene: TRBJ2-5
CDR3aa: CASGKTGRLETQYF
CDR3nt: TGTGCCAGCGGAAAGACAGGGAGGCTTGAGACCCAGTACTTC

v_gene: TRBV28
d_gene: TRBD1
abundance: NA
j_gene: TRBJ1-2
CDR3aa: CASSDRGRDYGYTF
CDR3nt: TGTGCCAGCAGCGACAGGGGGAGAGACTATGGCTACACCTTC

v_gene: TRBV15
d_gene: NA
abundance: few
j_gene: TRBJ2-5
CDR3aa: CATSRGDSQETQYF
CDR3nt: TGTGCCACCAGCAGAGGGGACTCCCAAGAGACCCAGTACTTC

v_gene: TRBV18
d_gene: TRBD2
abundance: NA
j_gene: TRBJ2-3
CDR3aa: CASSPRLATRLDTQYF
CDR3nt: TGTGCCAGCTCACCCCGACTAGCGACGAGGTTAGATACGCAGTATTTT

v_gene: TRBV28
d_gene: TRBD2
abundance: NA
j_gene: TRBJ2-1
CDR3aa: CASSPSGGAYNEQFF
CDR3nt: TGTGCCAGCAGTCCGAGCGGGGGGGCCTACAATGAGCAGTTCTTC

v_gene: TRBV5-4
d_gene: NA
abundance: once
j_gene: TRBJ2-3
CDR3aa: CASTMSSTDTQYF
CDR3nt: TGTGCCAGCACTATGTCTAGCACAGATACGCAGTATTTT

v_gene: TRBV7-8
d_gene: NA
abundance: NA
j_gene: TRBJ2-7
CDR3aa: CASSLRRLSGHLGSYEQYF
CDR3nt: TGTGCCAGCAGCTTAAGGCGTCTAAGCGGGCACTTAGGCTCCTACGAGCAGTACTTC

v_gene: TRBV7-3
d_gene: TRBD2
abundance: few
j_gene: TRBJ2-3
CDR3aa: CASSLAGGYTDTQYF
CDR3nt: TGTGCCAGCAGCTTAGCGGGGGGATATACAGATACGCAGTATTTT

v_gene: TRBV28
d_gene: TRBD1
abundance: NA
j_gene: TRBJ2-4
CDR3aa: CASSLKRTGAAKNIQYF
CDR3nt: TGTGCCAGCAGTTTAAAAAGGACAGGGGCCGCCAAAAACATTCAGTACTTC

v_gene: TRBV3-1/TRBV3-2
d_gene: TRBD2
abundance: NA
j_gene: TRBJ2-3
CDR3aa: CASSRLRGLAATDTQYF
CDR3nt: TGTGCCAGCAGCCGCCTAAGGGGACTAGCGGCTACAGATACGCAGTATTTT

v_gene: TRBV4-2
d_gene: NA
abundance: NA
j_gene: TRBJ1-2
CDR3aa: CASSQENAGYGYTF
CDR3nt: TGTGCCAGCAGCCAAGAAAACGCAGGGTATGGCTACACCTTC

v_gene: TRBV11-3
d_gene: TRBD2
abundance: NA
j_gene: TRBJ2-3
CDR3aa: CASSQGLAVDTQYF
CDR3nt: TGTGCCAGCAGCCAGGGACTAGCTGTAGATACGCAGTATTTT

v_gene: TRBV6-1
d_gene: TRBD1
abundance: NA
j_gene: TRBJ1-1
CDR3aa: CASSDGTGGPDAEAFF
CDR3nt: TGTGCCAGCAGTGATGGGACAGGGGGCCCGGACGCTGAAGCTTTCTTT

v_gene: TRBV2
d_gene: NA
abundance: NA
j_gene: TRBJ2-1
CDR3aa: CASSEDGGEQFF
CDR3nt: TGTGCCAGCAGTGAAGATGGCGGGGAGCAGTTCTTC

v_gene: TRBV28
d_gene: TRBD2
abundance: NA
j_gene: TRBJ2-3
CDR3aa: CATTAGGQTDTQYF
CDR3nt: TGTGCCACCACGGCGGGGGGGCAGACAGATACGCAGTATTTT

v_gene: TRBV9
d_gene: NA
abundance: NA
j_gene: TRBJ1-1
CDR3aa: CASSVQGNTEAFF
CDR3nt: TGTGCCAGCAGCGTACAGGGTAACACTGAAGCTTTCTTT

v_gene: TRBV7-9
d_gene: NA
abundance: NA
j_gene: TRBJ2-6
CDR3aa: CASSLWAGLGSGANVLTF
CDR3nt: TGTGCCAGCAGCTTATGGGCGGGTCTGGGGTCTGGGGCCAACGTCCTGACTTTC

v_gene: TRBV27
d_gene: TRBD2
abundance: NA
j_gene: TRBJ2-3
CDR3aa: CASSLGVSGGWSDTQYF
CDR3nt: TGTGCCAGCAGTTTAGGGGTTAGCGGGGGGTGGTCAGATACGCAGTATTTT

v_gene: TRBV7-9
d_gene: TRBD1
abundance: NA
j_gene: TRBJ2-7
CDR3aa: CASSPDRGDEQYF
CDR3nt: TGTGCCAGCAGCCCCGACAGGGGTGACGAGCAGTACTTC

v_gene: TRBV5-1
d_gene: NA
abundance: many
j_gene: TRBJ1-3
CDR3aa: CASSSQGFGNTIYF
CDR3nt: TGCGCCAGCAGCTCCCAGGGGTTTGGAAACACCATATATTTT

v_gene: TRBV5-4
d_gene: TRBD2
abundance: NA
j_gene: TRBJ2-1
CDR3aa: CASEGTIGDEQFF
CDR3nt: TGTGCCAGCGAGGGGACTATTGGGGATGAGCAGTTCTTC

v_gene: TRBV7-3
d_gene: TRBD2
abundance: NA
j_gene: TRBJ2-3
CDR3aa: CASSPRTSGGADTQYF
CDR3nt: TGTGCCAGCAGCCCCCGGACTAGCGGGGGTGCAGATACGCAGTATTTT

v_gene: TRBV7-9
d_gene: NA
abundance: NA
j_gene: TRBJ2-2
CDR3aa: CASSRGTNTGELFF
CDR3nt: TGTGCCAGCAGCCGCGGCACGAACACCGGGGAGCTGTTTTTT

v_gene: TRBV6-5
d_gene: NA
abundance: NA
j_gene: TRBJ1-2
CDR3aa: CASYREYYGYTF
CDR3nt: TGTGCCAGCTACAGGGAGTACTATGGCTACACCTTC

v_gene: TRBV12-3/TRBV12-4
d_gene: NA
abundance: NA
j_gene: TRBJ2-7
CDR3aa: CASSFGYEQYF
CDR3nt: TGTGCCAGCAGTTTCGGGTACGAGCAGTACTTC

v_gene: TRBV5-6
d_gene: TRBD2
abundance: NA
j_gene: TRBJ2-7
CDR3aa: CASSLGLAGMYEQYF
CDR3nt: TGTGCCAGCAGCTTAGGGCTAGCGGGGATGTACGAGCAGTACTTC

v_gene: TRBV13
d_gene: TRBD1
abundance: NA
j_gene: TRBJ1-1
CDR3aa: CASTHRGGPVGAFF
CDR3nt: TGTGCCAGCACCCACAGGGGAGGCCCCGTGGGGGCTTTCTTT

v_gene: TRBV19
d_gene: NA
abundance: once
j_gene: TRBJ1-2
CDR3aa: CASRLTGYGGYGYTF
CDR3nt: TGTGCCAGTAGATTAACAGGTTACGGCGGCTATGGCTACACCTTC

v_gene: TRBV6-2/TRBV6-3
d_gene: NA
abundance: NA
j_gene: TRBJ2-1
CDR3aa: CASSDPGGRQFF
CDR3nt: TGTGCCAGCAGTGACCCCGGGGGGCGGCAGTTCTTC

v_gene: TRBV11-2
d_gene: NA
abundance: NA
j_gene: TRBJ2-1
CDR3aa: CASALGGSYNEQFF
CDR3nt: TGTGCCAGCGCCCTCGGCGGCTCCTACAATGAGCAGTTCTTC

v_gene: TRBV5-1
d_gene: NA
abundance: NA
j_gene: TRBJ1-1
CDR3aa: CASSLGARGNTEAFF
CDR3nt: TGCGCCAGCAGCTTGGGGGCCAGGGGGAACACTGAAGCTTTCTTT

v_gene: TRBV3-1/TRBV3-2
d_gene: NA
abundance: NA
j_gene: TRBJ2-5
CDR3aa: CASSQGGRVNQQTQYF
CDR3nt: TGTGCCAGCAGCCAAGGGGGGCGGGTAAACCAACAGACCCAGTACTTC

v_gene: TRBV2
d_gene: TRBD1
abundance: NA
j_gene: TRBJ1-1
CDR3aa: CASSEGYRGDAEAFF
CDR3nt: TGTGCCAGCAGTGAAGGCTACAGGGGGGACGCTGAAGCTTTCTTT

v_gene: TRBV6-4
d_gene: TRBD1
abundance: NA
j_gene: TRBJ1-5
CDR3aa: CASIRDRGRPGNQPQHF
CDR3nt: TGTGCCAGCATCCGGGACAGGGGGCGTCCTGGCAATCAGCCCCAGCATTTT

v_gene: TRBV7-9
d_gene: TRBD2
abundance: NA
j_gene: TRBJ2-7
CDR3aa: CASSLGTSLYEQYF
CDR3nt: TGTGCCAGCAGCTTGGGGACTAGCCTTTACGAGCAGTACTTC